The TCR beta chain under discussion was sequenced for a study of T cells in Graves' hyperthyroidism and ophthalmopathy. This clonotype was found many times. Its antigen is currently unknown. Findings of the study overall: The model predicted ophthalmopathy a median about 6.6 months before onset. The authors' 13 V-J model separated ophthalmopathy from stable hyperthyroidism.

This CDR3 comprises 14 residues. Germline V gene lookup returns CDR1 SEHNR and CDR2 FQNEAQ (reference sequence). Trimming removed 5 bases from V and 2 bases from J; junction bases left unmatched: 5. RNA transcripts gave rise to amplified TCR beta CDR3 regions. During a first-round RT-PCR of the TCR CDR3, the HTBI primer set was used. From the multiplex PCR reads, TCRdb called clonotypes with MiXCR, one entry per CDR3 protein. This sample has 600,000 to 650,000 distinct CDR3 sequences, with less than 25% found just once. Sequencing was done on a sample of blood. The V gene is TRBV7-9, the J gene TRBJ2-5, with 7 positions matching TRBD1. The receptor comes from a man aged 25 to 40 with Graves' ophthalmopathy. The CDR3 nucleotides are TGTGCCAGCAGCCCCGACAGGGCTCAAGAGACCCAGTACTTC. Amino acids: CASSPDRAQETQYF.